The 13 T cell receptor beta chains presented below share a single source sample, sequenced in a study of vaccination and CD4 T cells after COVID-19. Sequencing of cultured CD4+ T cell DNA used the Oncomine TCR Beta short-read assay. MiXCR, run by TCRdb on the PCR reads, gives a single entry per CDR3 protein. The sample carries about 20,000 distinct CDR3 sequences, under 70% recorded once. Treatment in this sample: roughly 10-day PBMC culture with coronavirus spike peptide pools or control peptides (ViraFEST assay). Their antigens are not known. Sequenced material: CD4+ T cells from blood, cultured in vitro. These receptors were taken from a human donor who had recovered from COVID-19.

The chain links TRBV27 to TRBJ2-5; 9 nucleotides align to TRBD2. CDR3 length: 14 amino acids. The V segment lost 5 bases and the J segment 5 bases; nucleotides outside the gene matches: 6. Germline V gene lookup returns CDR1 MNHEY and CDR2 SMNVEV (reference sequence). In nucleotides, the CDR3 is TGTGCCAGCAGTCCACTCAGCGGGGGGGAGACCCAGTACTTC. Translation: CASSPLSGGETQYF.

This chain links TRBV11-2 with TRBJ2-7; 8 bases line up with TRBD1. CDR1 is SGHAT, CDR2 FQNNGV, per germline. With 5 bases clipped from V and 7 bases from J, the junction kept 7 bases outside the gene matches. CDR3 length equals 13 residues. CDR3 protein: CASSHGQGWEQYF. The CDR3, as DNA: TGTGCCAGCAGCCACGGACAGGGCTGGGAGCAGTACTTC. The full variable domain, rest sourced from reference TRBV11-2 and TRBJ2-7, is EAGVAQSPRYKIIEKRQSVAFWCNPISGHATLYWYQQILGQGPKLLIQFQNNGVVDDSQLPKDRFSAERLKGVDSTLKIQPAKLEDSAVYLCASSHGQGWEQYFGPGTRLTVT.

The chain recombines TRBV5-4 with TRBJ2-2; 9 bases align to TRBD2. Germline assignment: CDR1 SGHNT and CDR2 YYREEE (reference sequence). CDR3 length: 14 residues. Trimming removed 3 bases from V and 6 bases from J; junction bases left unmatched: 3. The CDR3, as DNA: TGTGCCAGCAGCTATGCGGGAGGGTCCGGGGAGCTGTTTTTT. Translation gives CASSYAGGSGELFF.

This clonotype was recorded once. V gene TRBV20-1 combines with J gene TRBJ1-5; the match to TRBD1 covers 9 bases. The CDR3 covers 15 residues. Germline-derived CDR1 and CDR2 are DFQATT and SNEGSKA (reference sequence). V lost 0 bases, J lost 6 bases, and 6 bases stayed unmatched. The CDR3 DNA reads as TGCAGTGCTAGAGATGACAGGGGGGAATCTCAGCCCCAGCATTTT. Protein: CSARDDRGESQPQHF.

The chain couples TRBV6-5 to TRBJ1-1; D gene unclear. The germline V gene encodes CDR1 MNHEY and CDR2 SVGAGI. The V end lost 2 bases, the J end lost 1 base, and 11 bases lay between the germline ends. The CDR3 totals 15 residues. For the CDR3, the DNA is TGTGCCAGCAGTTACCTGGAAAGTGGGAACACTGAAGCTTTCTTT. This gives the protein CASSYLESGNTEAFF.

The chain uses TRBV9 and TRBJ1-6; the D is unclear. In germline, CDR1 is SGDLS, CDR2 YYNGEE. CDR3 length equals 15 residues. V was shortened by 3 bases and J by 5 bases, with 12 bases between the two germline ends. DNA for the CDR3: TGTGCCAGCAGCGCCCAGGACGCAAATAATTCACCCCTCCACTTT. Translating it yields CASSAQDANNSPLHF.

The chain combines TRBV7-9 with TRBJ1-6; D is unclear. V lost 5 bases to trimming and J lost 9 bases, with 23 bases between them. The CDR3 totals 17 residues. Germline V CDR1 and CDR2: SEHNR, FQNEAQ (reference sequence). This CDR3 is CASSPREVGFFGSPLHF. As DNA, the CDR3 is TGTGCCAGCAGCCCACGAGAAGTAGGGTTCTTCGGTTCACCCCTCCACTTT.

The chain employs TRBV20-1 and TRBJ2-7, with D perhaps given as TRBD1 or TRBD2 (7 bases each). Trimming removed 4 bases at V and 6 bases at J, with 22 bases between. This CDR3 comprises 15 residues. Germline V CDR1 and CDR2: DFQATT, SNEGSKA (reference sequence). The CDR3 sequence is CSATSGGDGSSEQYF. DNA for the CDR3: TGCAGTGCTACCTCAGGGGGGGACGGCAGCTCCGAGCAGTACTTC.

The chain carries TRBV5-4 and TRBJ2-2; 11 bases agree with TRBD2. Germline V gives CDR1 SGHNT, CDR2 YYREEE (reference sequence). V shed 4 bases and J 3 bases; nucleotides not matched to a gene: 5. This CDR3 has 16 amino acids. The CDR3 spells CASSSIAGGDTGELFF. CDR3 DNA: TGTGCCAGCAGCAGTATAGCGGGAGGGGACACCGGGGAGCTGTTTTTT.

The chain is built from TRBV5-1 and TRBJ1-1, with D uncertain. Looked up from germline, CDR1 is SGHRS and CDR2 is YFSETQ. Trimming cost V 0 bases and J 7 bases, with 16 bases left between them. The length of the CDR3 is 15 residues. In DNA form, the CDR3 reads TGCGCCAGCAGCTTGGAGAGCGGGAGTTTCAGTGAAGCTTTCTTT. Amino acids: CASSLESGSFSEAFF.

This clonotype was picked up a small number of times. The chain combines TRBV6-1 with TRBJ2-7; 8 nucleotides line up with TRBD1. This CDR3 comprises 12 residues. From germline, CDR1 is MNHNS and CDR2 SASEGT. The V and J ends lost 9 bases and 6 bases, in that order; junction bases with no gene match: 7. The CDR3 reads CASGQGFGEQYF. CDR3 nucleotide sequence: TGTGCCAGTGGACAGGGTTTTGGCGAGCAGTACTTC.

This clonotype was observed a few times. The chain couples TRBV7-8 to TRBJ2-6; D not resolved. Per germline, CDR1 SGHVS and CDR2 FQNEAQ. V lost 1 base to trimming and J lost 3 bases, with 4 bases between them. The CDR3 length is 14 residues. The CDR3 bases are TGTGCCAGCAGCTTAGGAGGTGGGGCCAACGTCCTGACTTTC. Amino acid sequence: CASSLGGGANVLTF.

The chain links TRBV11-3 to TRBJ2-3, with D possibly matching TRBD2 (5 bases). Germline loops: CDR1 SGHNT, CDR2 YENEEA. This CDR3 contains 15 residues. V lost 5 bases and J lost 1, with 13 bases in between. The CDR3 loop is CASSLRGARTDTQYF. In nucleotides, the CDR3 is TGTGCCAGCAGCCTCCGGGGTGCACGCACAGATACGCAGTATTTT.